The 16 T cell receptor beta chains given below trace back to one sample, sequenced in a study of beta chain features in type 1 diabetes. Sequenced material consisted of expressed TCRB transcripts (all of the isolated RNA was reverse transcribed). The assay was immunoSEQ multiplex PCR, and TCRdb's table has in-frame clones only and misses some. The sample has about 930,000 clones, roughly a sixth seen once. The specimen sequenced was naive CD4+ T cells from blood. These TCRs come from a woman aged 18-29 years in good health.

This clone was seen a handful of times. This chain connects TRBV5-1 to TRBJ2-7; 8 bases map to TRBD1. The germline V gene encodes CDR1 SGHRS and CDR2 YFSETQ. The ends lost 4 bases at V and 1 base at J; junction bases unmatched: 13. CDR3 length: 17 amino acids. This CDR3 reads CASSQQTGAYSSYEQYF. In DNA form, the CDR3 reads TGCGCCAGCAGCCAACAGACAGGGGCCTACTCATCCTACGAGCAGTACTTC.

This clone showed up just a few times. The chain couples TRBV9 to TRBJ2-5; D gene ambiguous. The V end lost 0 bases, the J end lost 7 bases, and 13 bases lay between the germline ends. Germline assignment: CDR1 SGDLS and CDR2 YYNGEE. There are 14 residues in the CDR3. CDR3 in amino acids: CASSVDSLPGTQYF. The CDR3 DNA reads TGTGCCAGCAGCGTAGATTCGCTCCCGGGGACCCAGTACTTC.

This clone was recorded a few times. This chain connects TRBV25-1 to TRBJ2-5; D is undetermined. The CDR3 totals 14 residues. The V end lost 0 bases, the J end lost 5 bases, and 10 bases lay between the germline ends. Germline V gives CDR1 MGHDK, CDR2 SYGVNS. Here the CDR3 reads CASSEYILQETQYF. CDR3 coding DNA: TGTGCCAGCAGTGAATACATATTACAGGAGACCCAGTACTTC. Supplemented by reference TRBV25-1 and TRBJ2-5, the full variable domain reads EADIYQTPRYLVIGTGKKITLECSQTMGHDKMYWYQQDPGMELHLIHYSYGVNSTEKGDLSSESTVSRIRTEHFPLTLESARPSHTSQYLCASSEYILQETQYFGPGTRLLVL.

In this sample, this clone turned up a few times. The V gene is TRBV6-1, the J gene TRBJ2-7; TRBD1 might be the D (6 bases). Per germline, CDR1 MNHNS and CDR2 SASEGT. With 5 bases removed from V and 1 base from J, the gap between germline ends came to 9 bases. This CDR3 spans 13 amino acids. The CDR3 region is CASSITGSYEQYF. In nucleotides, the CDR3 is TGTGCCAGCAGTATCACAGGGTCCTACGAGCAGTACTTC.

In this sample, this clone turned up a few times. J is TRBJ1-1 and V is TRBV12-5, with D hard to call. The germline CDR1 and CDR2 sequences are LGHNT and FRNRAP. With 1 base removed from V and 5 bases from J, the gap between germline ends came to 8 bases. This CDR3 contains 13 residues. Here the CDR3 DNA reads TGTGCTAGTGGTTTGGAGGAGGAAACTGAAGCTTTCTTT. Translated, it gives CASGLEEETEAFF.

This chain links TRBV6-6 with TRBJ2-3, with D perhaps TRBD1 (6 bases). The germline V gene encodes CDR1 MNHNY and CDR2 SVGAGI (reference sequence). CDR3 length: 16 amino acids. The V gene lost 2 bases and the J gene lost 0 bases, with 12 bases spanning the gap. CDR3 coding DNA: TGTGCCAGCAGTTACCTAGGGGGAAAAAGCACAGATACGCAGTATTTT. Encoded protein: CASSYLGGKSTDTQYF.

This clone was seen a few times. The genes are TRBV27 and TRBJ1-5; TRBD1 is a possible D gene (5 bases). The V end was cut by 5 bases, the J end by 0 bases, with 14 bases between. Per the germline V gene, CDR1 is MNHEY and CDR2 is SMNVEV (reference sequence). The CDR3 has 16 amino acids. For the CDR3, the DNA is TGTGCCAGCAGTCCGGCCACAGGAGATAGCAATCAGCCCCAGCATTTT. Translated: CASSPATGDSNQPQHF.

Remarks on this clone: This CDR3 is also generated by other DNA sequences in the sample. The CDR3 bases are TGTGCCAGCAGTTATGGCGGGAGGCAAGAGACCCAGTACTTC. Protein: CASSYGGRQETQYF. The rearrangement joins TRBV6-6 to TRBJ2-5, with 8 nucleotides matching TRBD2. In germline, CDR1 is MNHNY, CDR2 SVGAGI (reference sequence). The CDR3 is made up of 14 amino acids. J gave up 2 bases and V 3 bases, and 2 bases lay outside the gene matches.

A few counts support this clone. The gene calls are TRBV2 and TRBJ1-3; D gene uncertain. The V end was cut by 2 bases, the J end by 0 bases, with 8 bases between. CDR3 length: 15 residues. Germline V gene sequence: CDR1 SNHLY, CDR2 FYNNEI. The CDR3: CASSERRSSGNTIYF. CDR3 DNA: TGTGCCAGCAGTGAAAGACGGAGCTCTGGAAACACCATATATTTT.

The chain recombines TRBV7-9 with TRBJ2-7; D gene ambiguous. Trimming cost V 0 bases and J 5 bases, with 8 bases left between them. Germline V gene sequence: CDR1 SEHNR, CDR2 FQNEAQ (reference sequence). This CDR3 spans 13 amino acids. CDR3: CASSLAGQDEQYF. CDR3 nucleotides: TGTGCCAGCAGCTTAGCAGGGCAGGACGAGCAGTACTTC.

This clone was detected only a few times. The chain joins TRBV5-1 to TRBJ1-5; TRBD1 is a possible D gene (5 bases). Trimming stripped 0 bases from V and 2 bases from J, with 9 bases between. Germline CDR1 is SGHRS and CDR2 is YFSETQ. The CDR3 has 15 residues. For the CDR3, the DNA is TGCGCCAGCAGCTTGGAGGGGCGCGGCAATCAGCCCCAGCATTTT. Protein: CASSLEGRGNQPQHF.

This clone has only a few counts. The same CDR3 can be traced to other DNA sequences in this sample. The chain uses TRBV7-2 and TRBJ2-5; D call uncertain. Germline V lookup: CDR1 SGHTA, CDR2 FQGNSA. Trimming removed 1 base from V and 0 bases from J, with 3 bases in between. The length of the CDR3 is 13 residues. The CDR3 loop reads CASSLGHQETQYF. The DNA of the CDR3 is TGTGCCAGCAGCTTAGGCCACCAAGAGACCCAGTACTTC.

The chain links TRBV5-6 to TRBJ2-1; D might be TRBD1 (6 bases). Trimming removed 4 bases from V and 2 bases from J, with 16 bases in between. This CDR3 contains 16 residues. CDR1 is SGHDT and CDR2 is YYEEEE in the germline V gene. CDR3 loop: CASSSTDRYTYNEQFF. The CDR3 DNA follows: TGTGCCAGCAGCAGTACCGACAGGTACACCTACAATGAGCAGTTCTTC.

The genes are TRBV4-3 and TRBJ2-7; D possibly corresponds to TRBD2 (6 bases). This CDR3 has 15 residues. V lost 4 bases and J 3 bases, leaving 16 bases between the germline ends. CDR1 is LGHNA, CDR2 YSLEER, per germline. The DNA for the CDR3 is TGCGCCAGCAGCCTATACCGGGACTGGGACTACGAGCAGTACTTC. Protein sequence: CASSLYRDWDYEQYF.

This clone was recorded a few times. The chain is built from TRBV6-6 and TRBJ1-5, with D possibly being TRBD1 (6 bases). V lost 4 bases, J lost 2 bases, and 12 bases lay in between. CDR3 size: 15 residues. Germline V gene data show CDR1 as MNHNY and CDR2 as SVGAGI (reference sequence). The CDR3 reads CASSWTRQGNQPQHF. CDR3 coding DNA: TGTGCCAGCAGTTGGACCCGACAGGGCAATCAGCCCCAGCATTTT.

The chain has TRBV28 and TRBJ2-7; D possibly corresponds to TRBD2 (6 bases). The CDR3 length is 16 residues. The V and J ends lost 5 bases and 4 bases respectively, with 21 bases between them. CDR1 and CDR2 (germline): MDHEN, SYDVKM. CDR3 nucleotide sequence: TGTGCCAGCAGTACTCGGGGGTTCGGGACGGGGTACGAGCAGTACTTC. This translates into CASSTRGFGTGYEQYF. Filled out from reference TRBV28 and TRBJ2-7, the complete variable domain reads DVKVTQSSRYLVKRTGEKVFLECVQDMDHENMFWYRQDPGLGLRLIYFSYDVKMKEKGDIPEGYSVSREKKERFSLILESASTNQTSMYLCASSTRGFGTGYEQYFGPGTRLTVT.